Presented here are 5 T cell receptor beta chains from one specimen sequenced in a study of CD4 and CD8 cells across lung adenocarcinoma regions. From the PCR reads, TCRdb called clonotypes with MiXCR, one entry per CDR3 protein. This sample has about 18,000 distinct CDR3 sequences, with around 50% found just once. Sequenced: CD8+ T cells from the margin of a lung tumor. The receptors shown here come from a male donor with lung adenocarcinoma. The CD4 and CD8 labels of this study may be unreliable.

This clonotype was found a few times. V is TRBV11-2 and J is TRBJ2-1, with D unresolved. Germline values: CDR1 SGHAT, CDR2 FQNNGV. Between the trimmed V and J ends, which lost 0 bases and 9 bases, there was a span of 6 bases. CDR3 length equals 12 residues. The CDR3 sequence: CASSLDQSEQFF. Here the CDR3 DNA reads TGTGCCAGCAGCTTAGATCAAAGTGAGCAGTTCTTC. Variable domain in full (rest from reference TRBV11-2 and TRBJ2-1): EAGVAQSPRYKIIEKRQSVAFWCNPISGHATLYWYQQILGQGPKLLIQFQNNGVVDDSQLPKDRFSAERLKGVDSTLKIQPAKLEDSAVYLCASSLDQSEQFFGPGTRLTVL.

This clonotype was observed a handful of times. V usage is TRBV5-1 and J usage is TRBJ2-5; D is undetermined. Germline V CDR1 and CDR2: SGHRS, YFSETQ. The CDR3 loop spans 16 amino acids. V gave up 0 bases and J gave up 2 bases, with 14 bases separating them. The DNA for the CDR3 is TGCGCCAGCAGCTTGGGTCGGCAGCACCCGCAAGAGACCCAGTACTTC. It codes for CASSLGRQHPQETQYF.

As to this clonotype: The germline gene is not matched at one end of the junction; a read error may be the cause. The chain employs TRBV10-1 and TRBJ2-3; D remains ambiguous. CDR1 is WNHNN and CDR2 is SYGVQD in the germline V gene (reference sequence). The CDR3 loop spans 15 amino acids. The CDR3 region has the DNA TGCGCCAGCAGTGAGGGGCGGTGGGCCAAAGATACGCAGTATTTC. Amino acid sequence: CASSEGRWAKDTQYF.

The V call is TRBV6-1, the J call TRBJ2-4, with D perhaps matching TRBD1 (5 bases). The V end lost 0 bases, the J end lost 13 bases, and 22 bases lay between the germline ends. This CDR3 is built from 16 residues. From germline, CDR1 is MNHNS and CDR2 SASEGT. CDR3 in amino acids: CASSEAGLWARNMQYF. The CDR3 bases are TGTGCCAGCAGTGAAGCGGGGCTATGGGCCAGAAATATGCAGTACTTC.

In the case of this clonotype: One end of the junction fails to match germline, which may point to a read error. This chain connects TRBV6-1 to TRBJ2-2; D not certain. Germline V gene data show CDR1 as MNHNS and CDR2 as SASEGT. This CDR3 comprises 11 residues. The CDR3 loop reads CASGDTGELFF. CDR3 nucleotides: TGTGCCAGCGGTGACACCGGGGAGCTGTTTTTT.